The clone carrying this T cell receptor (beta chain) has a count of ten or more. Its antigen is unknown. This sample's time point: technical triplicate 3. Sorted libraries were made with 900,000 to 1,000,000 CD4+ or CD8+ T cells. The sample belongs to a study of neurological immune-mediated disorders. Points from the study as a whole: Expanded clones shared no identical CDR3 amino acid sequences across subjects, which suggested private TCR-beta repertoires in all groups.

With 10-nucleotide random UMIs included, cDNA was synthesized by 5'RACE. Sequencing of 15-18 subjects in each run yielded over 170 million TCR-beta sequences. TCRdb reprocessed the 5' RACE reads via MiXCR and lists one record per CDR3 protein. The repertoire holds some 30,000 distinct CDR3 sequences, around 17% seen once, with 4.5% to 5% in the top ten. Trimming took off 11 bases at V and 6 bases at J, with 13 bases between the two ends. This CDR3 is 11 amino acids long. CDR1 and CDR2 from the germline V gene are SEHNR and FQNEAQ (reference sequence). This TCR came from a female donor with HTLV-1-associated myelopathy (HAM/TSP). V is TRBV7-9 and J is TRBJ1-2, with a possible D match to TRBD1 (6 bases). The sequenced material came from CD4+ T cells from blood. CDR3 protein: CAGKQGDGYTF. The CDR3 DNA reads as TGTGCCGGCAAACAGGGAGATGGCTACACCTTC.